This T cell receptor beta chain came from a study of T cell changes during pregnancy in multiple sclerosis. TCRdb keeps only in-frame clones here, not all; method: immunoSEQ multiplex PCR. Counted here are about 38,000 clones, around 90% occurring once; the ten biggest clones make up about 0.57%. V was pared by 3 bases and J by 3 bases, with 14 bases between. The CDR3 extends over 15 amino acids. The germline V gene has CDR1 SGHRS and CDR2 YFSETQ. The V and J genes are TRBV5-1 and TRBJ2-3, with a possible D match to TRBD2 (5 bases). The TCR comes from a female donor with multiple sclerosis, enrolled in a pregnancy study. Sequenced material: CD4+ T cells from peripheral blood mononuclear cells, taken in the second trimester of pregnancy. In DNA form, the CDR3 reads TGCGCCAGCAGCTCCGACGGACTGGGGACAGATACGCAGTATTTT. Encoded protein: CASSSDGLGTDTQYF.